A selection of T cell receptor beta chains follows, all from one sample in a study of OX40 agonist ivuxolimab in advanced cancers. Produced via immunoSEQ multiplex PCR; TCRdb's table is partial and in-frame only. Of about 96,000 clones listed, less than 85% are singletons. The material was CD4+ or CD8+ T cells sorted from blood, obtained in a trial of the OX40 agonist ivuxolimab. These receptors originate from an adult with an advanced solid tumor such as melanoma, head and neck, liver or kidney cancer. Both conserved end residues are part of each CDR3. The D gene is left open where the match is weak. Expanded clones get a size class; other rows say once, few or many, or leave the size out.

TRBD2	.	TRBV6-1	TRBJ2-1	TGTGCCAGCAGTGTCCCCCTAGCGGGGGGGCCCATTGAGCAGTTCTTC	CASSVPLAGGPIEQFF
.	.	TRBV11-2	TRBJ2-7	TGTGCCAGCAGCTCAAACCCAGACAGAGAGCAGTACTTC	CASSSNPDREQYF
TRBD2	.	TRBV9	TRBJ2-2	TGTGCCAGCAGCGTTGGCGGGAGCGGCACCGGGGAGCTGTTTTTT	CASSVGGSGTGELFF
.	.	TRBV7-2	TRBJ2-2	TGTGCCAGCAGCTCAGGGGACCCCACCGGGGAGCTGTTTTTT	CASSSGDPTGELFF
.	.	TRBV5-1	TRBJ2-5	TGCGCCAGCAGGGACCTCAATCAAGAGACCCAGTACTTC	CASRDLNQETQYF
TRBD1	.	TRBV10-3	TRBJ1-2	TGTGCCATCAGTGAGACAGGGGGGATCGCTAACTATGGCTACACCTTC	CAISETGGIANYGYTF
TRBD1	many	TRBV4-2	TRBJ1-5	TGTGCCAGCAGCCGAGGGACAGGGGAGAATCAGCCCCAGCATTTT	CASSRGTGENQPQHF
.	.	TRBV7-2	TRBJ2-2	TGTGCCAGCAGCTCGGTTGGGCTGGGCACCGGGGAGCTGTTTTTT	CASSSVGLGTGELFF
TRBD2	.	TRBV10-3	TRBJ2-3	TGTGCCAGCAGAACTAGCGGGGGTTTCACAGATACGCAGTATTTT	CASRTSGGFTDTQYF
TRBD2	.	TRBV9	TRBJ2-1	TGTGCCAGCAGCGATTTAGCGGGGGGCTACAATGAGCAGTTCTTC	CASSDLAGGYNEQFF
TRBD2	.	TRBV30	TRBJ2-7	TGTGCCTGGAGGTCTAGCGGGGGACGGGAAGAGCAGTACTTC	CAWRSSGGREEQYF
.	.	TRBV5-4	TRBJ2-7	TGTGCCAGCAGCCTACTCCCTCGAGAGCAGTACTTC	CASSLLPREQYF
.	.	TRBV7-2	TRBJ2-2	TGTGCCAGCAGCTTAGAGGTGGTGGCGGCCGGGGAGCTGTTTTTT	CASSLEVVAAGELFF
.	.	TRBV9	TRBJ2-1	TGTGCCAGCAGCGGAGGTGTACCCTCCTACAATGAGCAGTTCTTC	CASSGGVPSYNEQFF
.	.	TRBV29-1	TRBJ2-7	TGCAGCGTTGACAGGGCAGGGCCTCCCTACGAGCAGTACTTC	CSVDRAGPPYEQYF
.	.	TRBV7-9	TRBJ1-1	TGTGCCAGCAGCTTAATCAGGGCGAACACTGAAGCTTTCTTT	CASSLIRANTEAFF
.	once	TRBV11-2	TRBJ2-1	TGTGCCAGCAGCTTAGACCGAGCTGGAGGGCAGTTCTTC	CASSLDRAGGQFF